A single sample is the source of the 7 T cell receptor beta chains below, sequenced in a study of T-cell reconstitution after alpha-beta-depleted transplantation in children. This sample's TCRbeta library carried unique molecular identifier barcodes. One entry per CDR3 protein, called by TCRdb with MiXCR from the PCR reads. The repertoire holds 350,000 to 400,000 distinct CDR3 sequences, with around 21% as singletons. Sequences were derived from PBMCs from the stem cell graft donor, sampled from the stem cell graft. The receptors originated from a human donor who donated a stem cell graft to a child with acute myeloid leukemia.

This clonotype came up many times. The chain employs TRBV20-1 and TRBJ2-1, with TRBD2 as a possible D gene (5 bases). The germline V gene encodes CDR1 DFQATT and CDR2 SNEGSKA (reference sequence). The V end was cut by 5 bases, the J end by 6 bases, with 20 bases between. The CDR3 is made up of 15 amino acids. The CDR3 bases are TGCAGTGCTCCCCTGAGGAGGAGTGGCCGCAATGAGCAGTTCTTC. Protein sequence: CSAPLRRSGRNEQFF.

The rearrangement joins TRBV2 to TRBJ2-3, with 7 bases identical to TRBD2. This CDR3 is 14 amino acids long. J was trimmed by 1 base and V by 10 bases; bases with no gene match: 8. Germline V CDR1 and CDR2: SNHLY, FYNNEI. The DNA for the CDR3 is TGTGCCACCCCCCGGGACTACGGCACAGATACGCAGTATTTT. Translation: CATPRDYGTDTQYF.

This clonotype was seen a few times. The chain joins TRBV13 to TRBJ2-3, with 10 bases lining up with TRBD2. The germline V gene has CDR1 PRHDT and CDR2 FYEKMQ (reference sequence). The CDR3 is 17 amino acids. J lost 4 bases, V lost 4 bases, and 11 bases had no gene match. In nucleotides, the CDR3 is TGTGCCAGCAGCTCGCAACCGAGCGGGAGGGCCGCAGATACGCAGTATTTT. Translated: CASSSQPSGRAADTQYF.

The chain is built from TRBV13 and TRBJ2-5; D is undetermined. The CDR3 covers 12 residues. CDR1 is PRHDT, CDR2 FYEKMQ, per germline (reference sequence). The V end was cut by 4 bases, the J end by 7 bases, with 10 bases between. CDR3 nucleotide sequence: TGTGCCAGCAGCTCCGACCCTCGGACCCAGTACTTC. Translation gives CASSSDPRTQYF.

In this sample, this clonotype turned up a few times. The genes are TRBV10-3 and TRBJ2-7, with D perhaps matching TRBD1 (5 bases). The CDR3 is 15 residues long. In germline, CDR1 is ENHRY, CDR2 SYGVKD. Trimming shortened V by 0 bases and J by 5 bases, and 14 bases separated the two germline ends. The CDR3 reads CAISESVTVDDEQYF. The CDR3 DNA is TGTGCCATCAGTGAGTCTGTGACAGTGGATGACGAGCAGTACTTC.

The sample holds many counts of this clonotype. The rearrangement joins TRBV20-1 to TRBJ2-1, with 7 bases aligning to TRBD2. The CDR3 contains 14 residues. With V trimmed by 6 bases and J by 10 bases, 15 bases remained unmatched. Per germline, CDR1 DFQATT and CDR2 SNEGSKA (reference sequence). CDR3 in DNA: TGCAGTGCGCGGACTAGTCGGGGAGGAGAAGAGCAGTTCTTC. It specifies CSARTSRGGEEQFF.

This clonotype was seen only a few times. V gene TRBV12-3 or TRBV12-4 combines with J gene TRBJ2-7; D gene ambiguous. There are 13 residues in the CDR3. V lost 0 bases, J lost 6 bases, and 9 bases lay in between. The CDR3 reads CASSLAVRAEQYF. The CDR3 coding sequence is TGTGCCAGCAGTTTAGCCGTCCGGGCCGAGCAGTACTTC.